Below, 16 T cell receptor beta chains from the same sample are listed, as sequenced in a study of shared clonotypes between healthy human individuals. Measured with immunoSEQ multiplex PCR; TCRdb has only the in-frame clones, and not every one. The sample lists approximately 2.1 million clones, 85% to 95% occurring once. Material: naive CD4+ T cells from PBMCs. The subset: CD45RA+ positively selected. The receptors here all came from a man aged 18 to 30 in good health. Some clones in this sample may be carry-over from other donors' samples.

The V and J genes are TRBV11-2 and TRBJ1-6, with a possible D match to TRBD1 (5 bases). V lost 4 bases to trimming and J lost 13 bases, with 11 bases between them. The CDR3 runs 12 residues. The V gene's germline CDR1 is SGHAT and CDR2 FQNNGV. CDR3: CASSSKGTPLHF. The CDR3 DNA is TGTGCCAGCAGCTCGAAGGGGACCCCCCTCCACTTT. The full variable domain, its missing parts supplied by reference TRBV11-2 and TRBJ1-6, is EAGVAQSPRYKIIEKRQSVAFWCNPISGHATLYWYQQILGQGPKLLIQFQNNGVVDDSQLPKDRFSAERLKGVDSTLKIQPAKLEDSAVYLCASSSKGTPLHFGNGTRLTVT.

The chain links TRBV11-3 to TRBJ2-2, with D hard to call. The CDR3 consists of 13 residues. V was pared by 0 bases and J by 7 bases, with 6 bases between. Germline assignment: CDR1 SGHNT and CDR2 YENEEA. CDR3 protein: CASSLERVGELFF. The CDR3, as DNA: TGTGCCAGCAGCTTAGAACGAGTCGGGGAGCTGTTTTTT.

The chain couples TRBV6-5 to TRBJ2-7, with 10 bases matching TRBD1. Per the germline V gene, CDR1 is MNHEY and CDR2 is SVGAGI. Unmatched junction bases numbered 4, after V lost 6 bases and J lost 2 bases. The CDR3 covers 14 residues. CDR3: CASSAGTGAYEQYF. Here the CDR3 DNA reads TGTGCCAGCAGCGCCGGGACAGGGGCCTACGAGCAGTACTTC.

The gene calls are TRBV9 and TRBJ1-2; TRBD1 agrees at 8 bases. This CDR3 has 14 residues. After removal of 3 bases from V and 4 bases from J, the junction contained 5 bases not matched to a gene. Germline loops: CDR1 SGDLS, CDR2 YYNGEE. CDR3 residues: CASSARTGPYGYTF. The DNA for the CDR3 is TGTGCCAGCAGCGCAAGGACAGGGCCCTATGGCTACACCTTC.

The chain joins TRBV7-9 to TRBJ2-6; D remains ambiguous. CDR3 length: 17 residues. V was trimmed by 5 bases and J by 0 bases, leaving 14 bases between them. Germline assignment: CDR1 SEHNR and CDR2 FQNEAQ (reference sequence). CDR3 nucleotide sequence: TGTGCCAGCAGCGACCCAGACCGCAGCTCTGGGGCCAACGTCCTGACTTTC. Its translation is CASSDPDRSSGANVLTF.

V usage is TRBV7-3 and J usage is TRBJ2-1; no definite D call. CDR1 and CDR2 from the germline V gene are SGHTA and FQGTGA. With 5 bases removed from V and 0 bases from J, the gap between germline ends came to 11 bases. The CDR3 has 15 residues. The DNA of the CDR3 is TGTGCCAGCAGCCCGGCCCCGAGCTCCTACAATGAGCAGTTCTTC. The encoded protein is CASSPAPSSYNEQFF.

The rearrangement uses TRBV11-2 and TRBJ2-1; TRBD2 aligns across 13 bases. The CDR3 is 16 amino acids. The germline gives CDR1 SGHAT, CDR2 FQNNGV. The V segment lost 5 bases and the J segment 2 bases; nucleotides outside the gene matches: 3. The CDR3 spells CASSPGTSGAYNEQFF. The CDR3 region has the DNA TGTGCCAGCAGCCCCGGGACTAGCGGGGCCTACAATGAGCAGTTCTTC.

J is TRBJ1-1 and V is TRBV18; tentative D call: TRBD1 (5 bases). Deletions cut 5 bases from V and 4 bases from J, with 14 bases between. This CDR3 region has 14 residues. CDR1 KGHSH and CDR2 LQKENI come from the germline V gene. CDR3 bases: TGTGCCAGCTCAGTTACCGGGGCTGGCACTGAAGCTTTCTTT. Its protein product is CASSVTGAGTEAFF.

The rearrangement uses TRBV5-4 and TRBJ2-5; D is undetermined. The CDR3 has 12 amino acids. Germline lookup yields CDR1 SGHNT and CDR2 YYREEE (reference sequence). The V and J ends lost 2 bases and 11 bases respectively, with 13 bases between them. The CDR3 sequence: CASSLLSADQYF. The CDR3 DNA is TGTGCCAGCAGCTTACTGAGTGCGGATCAGTACTTC.

The rearrangement joins TRBV7-2 to TRBJ1-3; weak D call: TRBD1 (5 bases). Per germline, CDR1 SGHTA and CDR2 FQGNSA. The V gene lost 0 bases and the J gene lost 3 bases, with 12 bases spanning the gap. The CDR3 has 16 amino acids. The CDR3 sequence: CASSLAGGSGGNTIYF. The CDR3 DNA is TGTGCCAGCAGCTTAGCGGGGGGAAGCGGTGGAAACACCATATATTTT.

This clone was found once. The junction differs from germline at one of its ends, possibly a read error. The V and J genes are TRBV5-4 and TRBJ2-1; 11 bases agree with TRBD2. This CDR3 contains 13 residues. The germline CDR1 and CDR2 sequences are SGHNT and YYREEE (reference sequence). CDR3: CASSIIAGGPALF. CDR3 coding DNA: TGTGCCAGCAGCATTATAGCGGGAGGGCCGGCGCTCTTC.

The chain uses TRBV5-4 and TRBJ2-7; 8 nucleotides match TRBD1. CDR3 length: 15 amino acids. Per germline, CDR1 SGHNT and CDR2 YYREEE (reference sequence). Trimming took 4 bases from V and 8 from J; bases not matched to a gene: 14. CDR3 DNA sequence: TGTGCCAGCAGCGTAATAGCTGACAGGGGAGTAAAGCAGTACTTC. Protein product: CASSVIADRGVKQYF.

The chain combines TRBV28 with TRBJ2-1; 10 bases line up with TRBD2. Germline V gene lookup returns CDR1 MDHEN and CDR2 SYDVKM. The CDR3 totals 14 residues. V shed 5 bases, J shed 9 bases, and the junction held 7 bases outside the gene matches. CDR3 in amino acids: CASSLAGEVSEQFF. CDR3 DNA sequence: TGTGCCAGCAGTCTAGCGGGAGAGGTATCTGAGCAGTTCTTC.

V usage is TRBV11-2 and J usage is TRBJ2-2; 7 bases match TRBD2. Germline CDR1 SGHAT, CDR2 FQNNGV. V lost 4 bases, J lost 13 bases, and 18 bases stayed unmatched. This CDR3 has 16 amino acids. The CDR3 coding sequence is TGTGCCAGCAGCTCGCTACTAGCGAGCCGGGGCGTAGGGCTGTTTTTT. Its protein is CASSSLLASRGVGLFF.

The chain couples TRBV9 to TRBJ1-1; D is undetermined. Germline CDR1 is SGDLS and CDR2 is YYNGEE. The length of the CDR3 is 12 residues. The V end lost 7 bases, the J end lost 3 bases, and 10 bases lay between the germline ends. The DNA of the CDR3 is TGTGCCAGCGCCTTGGTTGACACTGAAGCTTTCTTT. Residues: CASALVDTEAFF.

The rearrangement joins TRBV27 to TRBJ1-4, with 8 bases aligning to TRBD1. The CDR3 runs 15 residues. V lost 4 bases, J lost 8 bases, and 9 bases stayed unmatched. The germline V gene encodes CDR1 MNHEY and CDR2 SMNVEV (reference sequence). The CDR3 loop is CASSSNDRGNEKLFF. CDR3 bases: TGTGCCAGCAGTTCCAACGACAGGGGAAACGAAAAACTGTTTTTT.